This is a list of T cell receptor beta chains from one sample in a study of early T cells in non-severe SARS-CoV-2 infection. TCRdb ran MiXCR on the 5' RACE reads and lists one entry per CDR3 protein. This table has 60,000 to 85,000 distinct CDR3 sequences, roughly 16% appearing once. Sequenced: whole blood. These receptors were taken from an adult who was a healthcare worker with PCR-confirmed SARS-CoV-2 infection or an uninfected control (not recorded which). CDR3s include the opening cysteine and the closing phenylalanine or tryptophan. The D gene is left open where the match is weak. For some rows the clone size is stated as once, few or many, or as a class when expanded; others skip it.

v_call	j_call	clone_size	d_call	cdr3_nt	cdr3_aa
TRBV19	TRBJ1-5	few	-	TGTGCCAGTAGTGTACCTAGCACATTTAGCAATCAGCCCCAGCATTTT	CASSVPSTFSNQPQHF
TRBV6-2/TRBV6-3	TRBJ2-2	few	-	TGTGCCAGCGGGGTTGGGCCCGGGGAGCTGTTTTTT	CASGVGPGELFF
TRBV12-3/TRBV12-4	TRBJ2-7	few	-	TGTGCCAGCAGTTTAGCGCTAGGGTTCGCCTACGAGCAGTACTTC	CASSLALGFAYEQYF
TRBV29-1	TRBJ2-7	few	TRBD2	TGCAGCGCTGGGGGGGAAGGGACTCCCTACGAGCAGTACTTC	CSAGGEGTPYEQYF
TRBV6-6	TRBJ1-1	-	-	TGTGCCAGCAGTGTGACACCTAACACTGAAGCTTTCTTT	CASSVTPNTEAFF
TRBV12-3/TRBV12-4	TRBJ2-3	-	TRBD1	TGTGCCAGCATCCTGACAGGGGGCGCGAATACGCAGTATTTT	CASILTGGANTQYF
TRBV4-2	TRBJ2-7	-	-	TGTGCCAGCAGCCCGACTGGAGGTCCTACCTACGAGCAGTACTTC	CASSPTGGPTYEQYF
TRBV29-1	TRBJ2-5	few	-	TGCAGCGTTGTCCACAGGGAAGACGGGACCCAGTACTTC	CSVVHREDGTQYF
TRBV10-3	TRBJ2-7	few	-	TGTGCCACCCAAGAGAGTACGGCTCTTAACTACGAGCAGTACTTC	CATQESTALNYEQYF
TRBV6-1	TRBJ2-7	-	-	TGTGCCAGCACCAGAGAGGGGACCAGTAGCTCCTACGAGCAGTACTTC	CASTREGTSSSYEQYF
TRBV28	TRBJ2-2	-	-	TGTGCCAGCAGTTTTCCCGGGGAGCTGTTTTTT	CASSFPGELFF
TRBV3-1	TRBJ2-1	few	TRBD2	TGTGCCAGCAGCCACCGAGAGCGGGGGCCTAGATATTACAATGAGCAGTTCTTC	CASSHRERGPRYYNEQFF
TRBV29-1	TRBJ1-1	-	-	TGCAGCGCTCAAGCTAAGAACACTGAAGCTTTCTTT	CSAQAKNTEAFF
TRBV7-8	TRBJ1-6	many	TRBD1	TGTGCCAGCAGCTTGGGACAGGGGAGTTCACCCCTCCACTTT	CASSLGQGSSPLHF
TRBV3-1	TRBJ2-4	few	-	TGTGCCAGCAGCTATATAGCCTCCGCGGCAAACATTCAGTACTTC	CASSYIASAANIQYF
TRBV4-1	TRBJ1-1	few	-	TGCGCCAGCAGCCAAGATAATCGATTGAACACTGAAGCTTTCTTT	CASSQDNRLNTEAFF
TRBV27	TRBJ2-2	-	-	TGTGCCAGCAGGACAGATGGCTTCCCCGGGGAGCTGTTTTTT	CASRTDGFPGELFF
TRBV28	TRBJ1-2	few	-	TGTGCCAGCAGTTTATGGAAGGGTGGCTACACCTTC	CASSLWKGGYTF
TRBV7-2	TRBJ2-1	many	-	TGTGCCAGCAGCCCCGGGGGCCAGGTTCGCAATGAGCAGTTCTTC	CASSPGGQVRNEQFF
TRBV4-1	TRBJ2-1	few	-	TGCGCCAGCAGCCAAGGGTCTAGCGCTTTAACAATCAATGAGCAGTTCTTC	CASSQGSSALTINEQFF
TRBV5-6	TRBJ1-5	few	-	TGTGCCAGCAGCTTTTCTGGGACCCATCAGCCCCAGCATTTT	CASSFSGTHQPQHF
TRBV5-6	TRBJ1-2	-	-	TGTGCCAGCAGCTCCAGGGGCCGCCTCGGCTACACCTTC	CASSSRGRLGYTF
TRBV28	TRBJ2-2	few	-	TGTGCCAGCAGTTTCAAGGGGCAATTACATACCGGGGAGCTGTTTTTT	CASSFKGQLHTGELFF
TRBV5-6	TRBJ1-3	few	-	TGTGCCAGCAGCTCTAACAGGGTCTATGGAAACACCATATATTTT	CASSSNRVYGNTIYF
TRBV28	TRBJ2-5	few	TRBD1	TGTGCCAGCAGCCCTGGGACAGCCCTAGAGACCCAGTACTTC	CASSPGTALETQYF
TRBV6-4	TRBJ1-1	many	TRBD1	TGTGCCAGCATGGGGACAGGGTCATCTGAAGCTTTCTTT	CASMGTGSSEAFF
TRBV12-3/TRBV12-4	TRBJ2-1	-	-	TGTGCCAGCAGTCCCGCCAATGAGCAGTTCTTC	CASSPANEQFF
TRBV6-1	TRBJ2-7	-	TRBD1	TGTGCCAGCAGGTGGACAGGGCAAGCATGGTACGAGCAGTACTTC	CASRWTGQAWYEQYF